A selection of T cell receptor beta chains follows, all from one sample in a study of T cells in Graves' hyperthyroidism and ophthalmopathy. TCRdb re-called the multiplex PCR reads through MiXCR, storing one row per CDR3 protein. The sample has some 500,000 distinct CDR3 sequences; about 16% are singletons. Material: blood. These receptor sequences come from a woman aged 25 to 39 with Graves' ophthalmopathy. Both conserved end residues are part of each CDR3. Each record gives: J gene, clone size, V gene, D gene, CDR3 DNA, CDR3 protein. A D gene is named only where the DNA matches it firmly. Clone size is given for some rows only: seen once, a few or many times, or a class if the clone is expanded.

TRBJ2-1,-,TRBV20-1,TRBD2,TGCAGTGCCTCCGGGACTAGTAAGAATGAGCAGTTCTTC,CSASGTSKNEQFF
TRBJ2-1,many,TRBV7-3,-,TGTGCCAGCAGCCCGGGGACATTGGCTTACAATGAGCAGTTCTTC,CASSPGTLAYNEQFF
TRBJ2-2,few,TRBV7-8,TRBD2,TGTGCCAGCAGCCACAGGACTAGCGGGAACACCGGGGAGCTGTTTTTT,CASSHRTSGNTGELFF
TRBJ1-6,many,TRBV28,TRBD1,TGTGCCAGCAGTTTATTGACAGGGGGCGATTATTCACCCCTCCACTTT,CASSLLTGGDYSPLHF
TRBJ2-7,-,TRBV7-9,TRBD1,TGTGCCAGCAGCCCGGGACAGGTGGGACCCTACGAGCAGTACTTC,CASSPGQVGPYEQYF
TRBJ1-5,many,TRBV2,-,TGTGCCAGCAGTGTGTTTCGAGACATAAATCAGCCCCAGCATTTT,CASSVFRDINQPQHF
TRBJ1-1,few,TRBV12-5,-,TGTGCTAGTGGTTTTTCCCCAGGAACTAACACTGAAGCTTTCTTT,CASGFSPGTNTEAFF
TRBJ2-1,many,TRBV12-3/TRBV12-4,TRBD2,TGTGCCAGCAGTCGCAGGACTAGCGGGAGGGCCGGTGAGCAGTTCTTC,CASSRRTSGRAGEQFF
TRBJ1-2,-,TRBV28,-,TGTGCCATACACGACTTCGGGGACTACACCTTC,CAIHDFGDYTF
TRBJ1-5,few,TRBV14,TRBD1,TGTGCCAGCAGCCAGACAGGGAACAATCAGCCCCAGCATTTT,CASSQTGNNQPQHF
TRBJ2-5,few,TRBV11-2,TRBD2,TGTGCCAGCAGCTTAGAGGTGGGAGGACTAGAGTACTTC,CASSLEVGGLEYF
TRBJ1-1,many,TRBV13,-,TGTGCCAGCAGCAGAGGGGGGCACCAGAACACTGAAGCTTTCTTT,CASSRGGHQNTEAFF
TRBJ2-6,once,TRBV4-2,-,TGTGCCAGCAGCCAAGGGGAAATGTCAGGGGCCAACGTCCTGACTTTC,CASSQGEMSGANVLTF
TRBJ1-6,many,TRBV18,TRBD1,TGTGCCAGCTCACCTCGGACAGGGGAGGACTCACCCCTCCACTTT,CASSPRTGEDSPLHF
TRBJ1-5,many,TRBV30,-,TGTGCCTGGAGGGCCGGGACCACGCACAATCAGCCCCAGCATTTT,CAWRAGTTHNQPQHF
TRBJ2-1,many,TRBV29-1,-,TGCAGCGTTCGGACGGAATCCTACAATGAGCAGTTCTTC,CSVRTESYNEQFF
TRBJ2-5,-,TRBV11-1,-,TGTGCCAGCACCCGCGGGCAGCACCAGGCGGAGACCCAGTACTTC,CASTRGQHQAETQYF
TRBJ2-5,-,TRBV20-1,-,TGCAGTGCTAGAGATGGGGACGGAGGGGAGACCCAGTACTTC,CSARDGDGGETQYF
TRBJ2-2,-,TRBV11-3,-,TGTGCCAGCAGCTCCCGGGAGACAGCCACCGGGGAGCTGTTTTTT,CASSSRETATGELFF
TRBJ1-2,-,TRBV28,-,TGTGCCAGCAAGGCAGGAGAATATGGCTACACCTTC,CASKAGEYGYTF
TRBJ1-2,few,TRBV7-2,-,TGTGCCAGCAGCCCTCCCAGGCCCGGGGGCTACACCTTC,CASSPPRPGGYTF
TRBJ2-7,-,TRBV5-1,-,TGCGCCAGCAGCTTGGATTCCAGGGGCTCTGTGGCGGAGGTATCCTACGAGCAGTACTTC,CASSLDSRGSVAEVSYEQYF
TRBJ1-1,many,TRBV14,TRBD1,TGTGCCAGCAGCCAAGACAACCCCGACAGGGAGTACGAGGGGAACACTGAAGCTTTCTTT,CASSQDNPDREYEGNTEAFF
TRBJ2-3,many,TRBV27,TRBD2,TGTGCCAGCAAGGGACTACAACTTCACACAGATACGCAGTATTTT,CASKGLQLHTDTQYF
TRBJ2-7,-,TRBV7-2,-,TGTGCCAGCGGGCGAGCGCTTGACTACGAGCAGTACTTC,CASGRALDYEQYF
TRBJ2-2,-,TRBV7-9,-,TGTGCCAGCAGGATGAGACGTAGGAACACCGGGGAGCTGTTTTTT,CASRMRRRNTGELFF
TRBJ2-2,many,TRBV20-1,-,TGCAGTGCTAGAAGGGGGGCCGGGGAGCTGTTTTTT,CSARRGAGELFF
TRBJ2-1,-,TRBV28,TRBD2,TGTGCCAGCAGTGTGGGAGGGAGGACCTACAATGAGCAGTTCTTC,CASSVGGRTYNEQFF
TRBJ1-2,few,TRBV11-2,TRBD1,TGTGCCAGCAGCCTGATACAGGGGGTCTATGGCTACACCTTC,CASSLIQGVYGYTF
TRBJ2-7,-,TRBV20-1,TRBD2,TGCAGTGCTAGCGGGAGGCTCTACGAGCAGTACTTC,CSASGRLYEQYF
TRBJ1-5,-,TRBV11-2,-,TGTGCCAGCAGCTACTGGGGAGGGCAGCCCCAGCATTTT,CASSYWGGQPQHF
TRBJ2-2,many,TRBV28,TRBD1,TGTGCCACCATCAGGGACAGAGCGAACACCGGGGAGCTGTTTTTT,CATIRDRANTGELFF
TRBJ1-1,-,TRBV20-1,-,TGCAGTGCTAGAGATTTCAGGGTGGGGAACACTGAAGCTTTCTTT,CSARDFRVGNTEAFF
TRBJ2-5,few,TRBV29-1,-,TGCAGCGGAATACTAGGTGGGGAGACCCAGTACTTC,CSGILGGETQYF
TRBJ2-3,many,TRBV7-3,-,TGTGCCAGCTCCAGGGGCCTTACAGCAGATACGCAGTATTTT,CASSRGLTADTQYF
TRBJ1-1,few,TRBV19,-,TGTGCCAGTATTCAGATTGGGAACACTGAAGCTTTCTTT,CASIQIGNTEAFF
TRBJ2-5,-,TRBV30,TRBD2,TGTGCCTGGAGTGTAGGATTAGCGGGAGGAGAGACCCAGTACTTC,CAWSVGLAGGETQYF
TRBJ1-3,once,TRBV5-1,TRBD1,TGCGCCAGCAGCTTGTTGGGGGACAGGAGCTCTGGAAACACCATATATTTT,CASSLLGDRSSGNTIYF
TRBJ2-2,-,TRBV6-1,-,TGTGCCAGCAGTGACGTCACCGGGGAGCTGTTTTTT,CASSDVTGELFF
TRBJ2-3,many,TRBV10-3,TRBD1,TGTGCCATCAGTGAGTTTGGGACAGGCACAGATACGCAGTATTTT,CAISEFGTGTDTQYF
TRBJ2-5,-,TRBV7-9,-,TGTGCCAGCAGCCATTGGGAGACCCAGTACTTC,CASSHWETQYF
TRBJ2-7,-,TRBV5-4,-,TGTGCCAGCAGCATTGGGACCGCTGGCGAGCAGTACTTC,CASSIGTAGEQYF
TRBJ1-2,many,TRBV11-2,-,TGTGCCAGCAGCTTAGATGCCAGGAATTCCTATGGCTACACCTTC,CASSLDARNSYGYTF
TRBJ1-2,-,TRBV6-1,-,TGTGCCAGCCATGAGTACTATGGCTACACCTTC,CASHEYYGYTF
TRBJ2-3,-,TRBV5-4,-,TGTGCCAGCAGCTTGATTCCCGGGAGCACAGATACGCAGTATTTT,CASSLIPGSTDTQYF
TRBJ2-3,many,TRBV7-8,TRBD1,TGTGCCTGCAGCTACCCCGACAGGGGATTCACAGATACGCAGTATTTT,CACSYPDRGFTDTQYF
TRBJ2-1,few,TRBV7-2,-,TGTGCCAGCAGCTCCCACGGGGGAAATGAGCAGTTCTTC,CASSSHGGNEQFF